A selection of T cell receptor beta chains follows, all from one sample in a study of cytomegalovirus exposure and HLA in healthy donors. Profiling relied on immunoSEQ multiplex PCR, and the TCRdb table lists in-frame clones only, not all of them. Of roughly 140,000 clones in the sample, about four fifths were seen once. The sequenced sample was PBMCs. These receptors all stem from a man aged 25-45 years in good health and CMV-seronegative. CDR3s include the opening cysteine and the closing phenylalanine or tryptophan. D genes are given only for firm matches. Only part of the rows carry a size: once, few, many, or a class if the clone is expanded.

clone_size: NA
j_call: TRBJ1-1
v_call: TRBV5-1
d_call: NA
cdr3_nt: TGCGCCAGCAGCCCTACTGACAGGACTGAAGCTTTCTTT
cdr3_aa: CASSPTDRTEAFF

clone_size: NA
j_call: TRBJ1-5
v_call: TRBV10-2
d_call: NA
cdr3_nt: TGCGCCAGCAGTACATTCGGGGATCAGCCCCAGCATTTT
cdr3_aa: CASSTFGDQPQHF

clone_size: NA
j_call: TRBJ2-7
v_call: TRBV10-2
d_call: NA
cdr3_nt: TGCGCCAGCACAGACAGTAATCTTTACGAGCAGTACTTC
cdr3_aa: CASTDSNLYEQYF

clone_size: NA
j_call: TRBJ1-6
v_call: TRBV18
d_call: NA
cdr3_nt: TGTGCCAGCTCACGGCCCCGGGACACTGGTTCACCCCTCCACTTT
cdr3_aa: CASSRPRDTGSPLHF

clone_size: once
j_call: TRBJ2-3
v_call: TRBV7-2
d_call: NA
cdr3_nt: TGTGCCAGCAGCTTAAGTGGGGGGGCCGATACGCAGTATTTT
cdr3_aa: CASSLSGGADTQYF

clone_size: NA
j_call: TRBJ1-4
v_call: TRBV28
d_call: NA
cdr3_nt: TGTGCCAGCAGTCCTGCTGGGGGCCCTAATGAAAAACTGTTTTTT
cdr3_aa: CASSPAGGPNEKLFF

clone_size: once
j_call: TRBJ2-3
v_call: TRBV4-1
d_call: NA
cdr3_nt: TGCGCCAGCAGCCAGGCCTTGACATCCCCAGATACGCAGTATTTT
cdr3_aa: CASSQALTSPDTQYF

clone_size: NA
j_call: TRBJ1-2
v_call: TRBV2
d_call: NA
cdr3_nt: TGTGCCAGCAGTGACGCTGACAGAGCGAAAAACTATGGCTACACCTTC
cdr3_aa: CASSDADRAKNYGYTF

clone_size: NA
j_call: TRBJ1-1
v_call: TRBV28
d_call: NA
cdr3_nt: TGTGCCAGCAGTCCGATCGACAGGAGAACTGAAGCTTTCTTT
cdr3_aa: CASSPIDRRTEAFF

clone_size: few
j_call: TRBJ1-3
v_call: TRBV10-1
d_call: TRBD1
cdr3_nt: TGCGCCAGCAGTGAGTCGTGGAGACAGGGACACTCTGGAAACACCATATATTTT
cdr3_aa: CASSESWRQGHSGNTIYF

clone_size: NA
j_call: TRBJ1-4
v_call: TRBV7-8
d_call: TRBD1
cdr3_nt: TGTGCCAGCAGCTGGGGACAGGGCCGAGCGGGGTTGGCTACTAATGAAAAACTGTTTTTT
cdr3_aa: CASSWGQGRAGLATNEKLFF

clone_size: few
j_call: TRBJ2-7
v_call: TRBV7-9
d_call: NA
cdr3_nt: TGTGCCAGCAGCTTAGCCGGGACTCCGTCCGGCTCCTACGAGCAGTACTTC
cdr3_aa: CASSLAGTPSGSYEQYF

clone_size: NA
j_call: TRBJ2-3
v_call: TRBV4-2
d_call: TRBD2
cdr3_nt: TGTGCCAGCACCCCTCGAATTGCGGGAGGGCCAGATACGCAGTATTTT
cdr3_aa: CASTPRIAGGPDTQYF

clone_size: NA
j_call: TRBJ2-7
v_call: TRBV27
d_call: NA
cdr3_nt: TGTGCCAGCAGTTTATCCCTGGCCGACTCCTACGAGCAGTACTTC
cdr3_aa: CASSLSLADSYEQYF

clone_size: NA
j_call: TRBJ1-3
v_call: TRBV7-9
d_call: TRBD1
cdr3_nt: TGTGCCAGCAGCCGGACAGGCTCTGGAAACACCATATATTTT
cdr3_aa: CASSRTGSGNTIYF

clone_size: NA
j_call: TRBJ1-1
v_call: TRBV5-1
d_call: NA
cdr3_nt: TGCGCCAGCAGCTTGGCGAGTATGAACACTGAAGCTTTCTTT
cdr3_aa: CASSLASMNTEAFF

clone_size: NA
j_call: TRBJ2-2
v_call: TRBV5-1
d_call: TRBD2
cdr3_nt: TGCGCCAGCAGCCCGGCCCCCGGGACTAGCGGGGGGCCCGGGGAGCTGTTTTTT
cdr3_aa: CASSPAPGTSGGPGELFF

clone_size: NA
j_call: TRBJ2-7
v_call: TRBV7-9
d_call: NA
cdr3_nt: TGTGCCAGCTTGGAACAGAGCTCCTACGAGCAGTACTTC
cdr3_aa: CASLEQSSYEQYF

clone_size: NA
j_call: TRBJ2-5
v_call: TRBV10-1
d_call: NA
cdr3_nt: TGCGCCAGCAGTGAGTCTCGGTTCGGCGGACAAGAGACCCAGTACTTC
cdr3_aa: CASSESRFGGQETQYF

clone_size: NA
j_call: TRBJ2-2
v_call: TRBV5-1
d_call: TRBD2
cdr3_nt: TGCGCCAGCCGCCTCGCGGGGGGGCGAGAGACCGGGGAGCTGTTTTTT
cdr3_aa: CASRLAGGRETGELFF

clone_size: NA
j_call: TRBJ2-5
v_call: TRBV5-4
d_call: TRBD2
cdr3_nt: TGTGCCAGCAGCTTTTTAGCGGGAGGGGTCGAAGGAGAGACCCAGTACTTC
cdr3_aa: CASSFLAGGVEGETQYF

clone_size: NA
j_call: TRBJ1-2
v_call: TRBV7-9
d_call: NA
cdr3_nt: TGTGCCAGCAGCTTGCGGCCAAACTATGGCTACACCTTC
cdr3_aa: CASSLRPNYGYTF

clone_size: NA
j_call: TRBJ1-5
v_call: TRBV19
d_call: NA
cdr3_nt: TGTGCCAGTAGTATAGAGAACCCTGCGGGCAATCAGCCCCAGCATTTT
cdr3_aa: CASSIENPAGNQPQHF

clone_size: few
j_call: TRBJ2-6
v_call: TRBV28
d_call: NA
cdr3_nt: TGTGCCACCGAACTCTCTGGGGCCAACGTCCTGACTTTC
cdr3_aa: CATELSGANVLTF

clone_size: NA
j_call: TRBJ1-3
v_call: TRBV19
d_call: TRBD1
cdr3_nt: TGTGCCAGTAACACCCAGGGGGGCTCTGGAAACACCATATATTTT
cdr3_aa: CASNTQGGSGNTIYF

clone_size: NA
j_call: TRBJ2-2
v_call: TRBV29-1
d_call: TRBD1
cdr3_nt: TGCAGCGGGGGACAGGGGAGCCGAGGCGGGGAGCTGTTTTTT
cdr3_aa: CSGGQGSRGGELFF

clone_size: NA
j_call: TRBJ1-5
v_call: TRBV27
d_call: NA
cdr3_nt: TGTGCCAGCAGTTCGTATAATCAGCCCCAGCATTTT
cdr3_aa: CASSSYNQPQHF

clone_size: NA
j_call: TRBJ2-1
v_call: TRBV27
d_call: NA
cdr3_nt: TGTGCCAGCAGTTTAGATACTCCCTACAATGAGCAGTTCTTC
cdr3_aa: CASSLDTPYNEQFF

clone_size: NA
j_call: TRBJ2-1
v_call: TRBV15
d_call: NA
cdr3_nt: TGTGCCGCTCGAGCAGGGACATACAATGAGCAGTTCTTC
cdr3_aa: CAARAGTYNEQFF

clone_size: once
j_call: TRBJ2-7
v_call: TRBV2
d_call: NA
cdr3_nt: TGTGCCAGCAGTGAGTGGGCAGGGCAAGTTGACGAGCAGTACTTC
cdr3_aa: CASSEWAGQVDEQYF

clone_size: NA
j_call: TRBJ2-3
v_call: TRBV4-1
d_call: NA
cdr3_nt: TGCGCCAGCAGCCAAGATGTACGCGCAGATACGCAGTATTTT
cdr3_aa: CASSQDVRADTQYF

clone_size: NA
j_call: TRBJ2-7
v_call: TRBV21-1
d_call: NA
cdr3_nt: TGTGCCAGCACAAACCGGGACACTGAAACCTACGAGCAGTACTTC
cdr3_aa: CASTNRDTETYEQYF

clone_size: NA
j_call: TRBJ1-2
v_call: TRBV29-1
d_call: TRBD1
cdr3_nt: TGCAGCGCGGTACAGGGGGCTAGGGGCTACACCTTC
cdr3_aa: CSAVQGARGYTF

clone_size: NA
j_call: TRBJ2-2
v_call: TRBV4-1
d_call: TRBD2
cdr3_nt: TGCGCCAGCAGCCCAGCGACTAGCGGGGGGAGTATAGGGACCGGGGAGCTGTTTTTT
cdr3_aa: CASSPATSGGSIGTGELFF

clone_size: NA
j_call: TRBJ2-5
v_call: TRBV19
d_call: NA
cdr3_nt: TGTGCCAGTCGCGGCGGGTTGTCGGAGACCCAGTACTTC
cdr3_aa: CASRGGLSETQYF

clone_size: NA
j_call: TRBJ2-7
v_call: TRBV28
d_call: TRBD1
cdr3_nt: TGTGCCAGCAGTCCAACCGGGACAGGGTCCTACGAGCAGTACTTC
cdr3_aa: CASSPTGTGSYEQYF

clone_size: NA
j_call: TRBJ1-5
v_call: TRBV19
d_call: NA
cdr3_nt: TGTGCCAGTAGTATGGCGGCAGGCAGAGCACCTGGGAGGTATAGCAATCAGCCCCAGCATTTT
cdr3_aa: CASSMAAGRAPGRYSNQPQHF

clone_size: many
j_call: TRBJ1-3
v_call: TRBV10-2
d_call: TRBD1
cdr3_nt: TGCGCCAGCCTGGGACAGGGTATTGTCGCTGGAAACACCATATATTTT
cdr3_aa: CASLGQGIVAGNTIYF

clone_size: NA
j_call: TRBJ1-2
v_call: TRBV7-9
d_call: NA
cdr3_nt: TGTGCCAGCAGTCTCTCCGTCGGGGTAAACTATGGCTACACCTTC
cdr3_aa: CASSLSVGVNYGYTF